Presented here are 5 T cell receptor beta chains from one specimen sequenced in a study of blood T cell repertoires in COVID-19. Libraries were prepared by immunoSEQ multiplex PCR; TCRdb keeps only in-frame clonotypes and omits some of them. The sample has under 300,000 clones; 80% to 90% are singletons. The sequencing sample was made of peripheral blood. The receptor set was obtained from a woman between 65 and 79 years old with acute or convalescent COVID-19.

V usage is TRBV18 and J usage is TRBJ1-6, with no clear D. This CDR3 is built from 17 residues. V lost 3 bases, J lost 0 bases, and 12 bases lay in between. Germline lookup yields CDR1 KGHSH and CDR2 LQKENI. The CDR3 reads CASSPPMGSSYNSPLHF. CDR3 in DNA: TGTGCCAGCTCACCCCCGATGGGGAGCTCCTATAATTCACCCCTCCACTTT. Combining the CDR3 with reference TRBV18 and TRBJ1-6 gives the whole variable domain NAGVMQNPRHLVRRRGQEARLRCSPMKGHSHVYWYRQLPEEGLKFMVYLQKENIIDESGMPKERFSAEFPKEGPSILRIQQVVRGDSAAYFCASSPPMGSSYNSPLHFGNGTRLTVT.

The chain is built from TRBV5-5 and TRBJ1-4, with 7 bases identical to TRBD1. The CDR3 is made up of 14 amino acids. Trimming at V came to 4 bases and at J to 2 bases, leaving 2 bases not matched to a gene. Germline V gene data show CDR1 as SGHKS and CDR2 as YYEKEE (reference sequence). The CDR3 DNA reads TGTGCCAGCAGCGCGACAGGGACTAATGAAAAACTGTTTTTT. Encoded protein: CASSATGTNEKLFF. The variable domain in full, completed from reference TRBV5-5 and TRBJ1-4, reads DAGVTQSPTHLIKTRGQQVTLRCSPISGHKSVSWYQQVLGQGPQFIFQYYEKEERGRGNFPDRFSARQFPNYSSELNVNALLLGDSALYLCASSATGTNEKLFFGSGTQLSVL.

The V call is TRBV6-5, the J call TRBJ2-7; the D gene is possibly TRBD2 (6 bases). V was shortened by 6 bases and J by 0 bases, with 12 bases between the two germline ends. CDR3 length: 14 residues. Per the germline V gene, CDR1 is MNHEY and CDR2 is SVGAGI. The CDR3 bases are TGTGCCAGCAGCGGGACTCAGGACTCCTACGAGCAGTACTTC. Translated: CASSGTQDSYEQYF.

This chain connects TRBV5-3 to TRBJ2-7; D possibly corresponds to TRBD1 (5 bases). TRBV5-3 is annotated as an ORF whose role is uncertain. Trimming took off 8 bases at V and 4 bases at J, with 25 bases between the two ends. The CDR3 covers 16 residues. The CDR3 sequence: CASLPGPQGRVYEQYF. The CDR3 bases are TGTGCCAGCCTCCCGGGCCCCCAGGGTAGGGTGTACGAGCAGTACTTC.

The chain uses TRBV10-1 and TRBJ1-1; perhaps TRBD1 as D (6 bases). CDR1 and CDR2 (germline): WNHNN, SYGVQD (reference sequence). This CDR3 has 11 amino acids. V was clipped by 8 bases and J by 6 bases, with 10 bases between them. CDR3 region: CASVQGPEAFF. In nucleotides, the CDR3 is TGCGCCAGCGTACAGGGTCCTGAAGCTTTCTTT.